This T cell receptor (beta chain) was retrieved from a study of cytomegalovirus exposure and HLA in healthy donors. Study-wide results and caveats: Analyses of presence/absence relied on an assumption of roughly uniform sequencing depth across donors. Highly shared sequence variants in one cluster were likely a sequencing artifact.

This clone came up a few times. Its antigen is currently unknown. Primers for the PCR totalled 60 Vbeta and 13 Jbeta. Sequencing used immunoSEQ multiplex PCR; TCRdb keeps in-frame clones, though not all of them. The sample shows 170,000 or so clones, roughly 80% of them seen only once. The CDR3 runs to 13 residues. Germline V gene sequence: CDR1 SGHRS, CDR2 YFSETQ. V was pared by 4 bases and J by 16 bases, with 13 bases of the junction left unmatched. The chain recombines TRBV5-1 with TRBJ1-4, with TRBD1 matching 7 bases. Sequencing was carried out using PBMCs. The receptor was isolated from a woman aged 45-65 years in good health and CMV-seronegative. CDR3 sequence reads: CASSRSQGDAWFF. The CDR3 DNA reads TGCGCCAGCAGCCGGAGTCAGGGGGATGCGTGGTTTTTT.